These 25 T cell receptor beta chains share one sample of origin, sequenced in a study of blood T cell repertoires in COVID-19. TCRdb's table, derived via immunoSEQ multiplex PCR, lists solely in-frame clones and lacks some. In the table there are around 230,000 clones, about nine tenths of which are singletons. The sequencing input was peripheral blood. All receptors derive from a man younger than 40 who had recovered from COVID-19.

This rearrangement joins TRBV9 to TRBJ1-2, with 7 bases aligning to TRBD1. Trimming removed 3 bases from V and 5 bases from J; junction bases left unmatched: 22. Germline loops: CDR1 SGDLS, CDR2 YYNGEE. The CDR3 is made up of 19 amino acids. The CDR3 is CASSAGQGGTAVKLYGYTF. DNA for the CDR3: TGTGCCAGCAGCGCCGGTCAAGGGGGGACAGCGGTAAAACTATATGGCTACACCTTC.

The gene calls are TRBV11-3 and TRBJ1-3; 8 nucleotides agree with TRBD1. The CDR3 covers 18 residues. Germline V gene data show CDR1 as SGHNT and CDR2 as YENEEA. The V segment lost 1 base and the J segment 0 bases; nucleotides outside the gene matches: 8. CDR3 nucleotides: TGTGCCAGCAGCTTAGCATCGCGGGACAGGTACTCTGGAAACACCATATATTTT. It is translated as CASSLASRDRYSGNTIYF. Combining the CDR3 with reference TRBV11-3 and TRBJ1-3 gives the whole variable domain EAGVVQSPRYKIIEKKQPVAFWCNPISGHNTLYWYLQNLGQGPELLIRYENEEAVDDSQLPKDRFSAERLKGVDSTLKIQPAELGDSAVYLCASSLASRDRYSGNTIYFGEGSWLTVV.

This rearrangement joins TRBV18 to TRBJ1-1; the D is unclear. This CDR3 spans 15 amino acids. The V and J ends lost 0 bases and 1 base respectively, with 9 bases between them. Germline CDR1 and CDR2: KGHSH and LQKENI. In DNA form, the CDR3 reads TGTGCCAGCTCACCACCTTTAATCAGGAACACTGAAGCTTTCTTT. It encodes CASSPPLIRNTEAFF.

The chain links TRBV7-6 to TRBJ1-1, with D possibly TRBD1 on 6 matching bases. The V gene lost 5 bases and the J gene lost 2 bases, with 15 bases spanning the gap. The germline CDR1 and CDR2 sequences are SGHVS and FNYEAQ. The CDR3 sequence is 15 residues long. CDR3 DNA: TGTGCCAGCAGCCCGTTGACAGGCGCTAACACTGAAGCTTTCTTT. This sequence encodes CASSPLTGANTEAFF.

This sequence joins TRBV5-1 and TRBJ1-3; D may be TRBD1 (5 bases). Trimming cost V 4 bases and J 3 bases, with 17 bases left between them. The germline gives CDR1 SGHRS, CDR2 YFSETQ. This CDR3 has 16 residues. CDR3 sequence (DNA): TGCGCCAGCAGCACCGGACCGACCGGGGGTGGAAACACCATATATTTT. Its translation is CASSTGPTGGGNTIYF.

V and J are TRBV15 and TRBJ2-1, with D perhaps matching TRBD1 (6 bases). The CDR3 is 17 residues long. CDR1 and CDR2 from the germline V gene are LNHNV and YYDKDF (reference sequence). V shed 1 base and J shed 8 bases, with 21 bases lying between them. The CDR3, as DNA: TGTGCCACCAGCAGAGTAGAGGGACACTTATCCCTCGATGAGCAGTTCTTC. Protein sequence: CATSRVEGHLSLDEQFF.

This clone was seen once. The J gene is TRBJ1-1, the V gene TRBV25-1; TRBD1 is a possible D gene (5 bases). The CDR3 has 15 amino acids. Trimming cost V 3 bases and J 5 bases, with 16 bases left between them. Germline V gives CDR1 MGHDK, CDR2 SYGVNS. For the CDR3, the DNA is TGTGCCAGCAGTGAGACCCGAAGGGGTGAAACTGAAGCTTTCTTT. It specifies CASSETRRGETEAFF.

The rearrangement links TRBV10-2 to TRBJ2-3; 12 nucleotides align to TRBD2. This CDR3 contains 14 residues. V lost 8 bases, J lost 7 bases, and 7 bases stayed unmatched. From germline, CDR1 is WSHSY and CDR2 SAAADI. CDR3 loop: CASCGLAGLNTQYF. The CDR3 DNA reads TGCGCCAGCTGTGGACTAGCGGGGTTGAATACGCAGTATTTT.

This chain connects TRBV18 to TRBJ1-1; D remains unclear. The CDR3 has 13 amino acids. The germline V gene has CDR1 KGHSH and CDR2 LQKENI. V was pared by 3 bases and J by 5 bases, with 10 bases between. CDR3 loop: CASSPESGTEAFF. Written as DNA, the CDR3 is TGTGCCAGCTCACCTGAATCGGGGACTGAAGCTTTCTTT.

The chain joins TRBV7-2 to TRBJ2-3; no definite D call. Trimming pared 3 bases from V and 4 bases from J, leaving 8 bases between. The CDR3 covers 13 residues. Germline values: CDR1 SGHTA, CDR2 FQGNSA. Here the CDR3 reads CASSFWLPDTQYF. As DNA, the CDR3 is TGTGCCAGCAGCTTCTGGCTCCCAGATACGCAGTATTTT.

CDR3 sequence: CATGDFLGEQYF. The DNA for the CDR3 is TGTGCCACTGGGGACTTCTTGGGGGAGCAGTACTTC. This rearrangement joins TRBV27 to TRBJ2-7; D may be TRBD2 (6 bases). Trimming left V 10 bases short and J 7 bases short, with 17 bases between. CDR1 MNHEY and CDR2 SMNVEV come from the germline V gene (reference sequence). The CDR3 consists of 12 residues.

The chain couples TRBV30 to TRBJ2-3; the D gene is possibly TRBD1 (5 bases). Deletions cut 4 bases from V and 1 base from J, with 9 bases between. This CDR3 is built from 13 residues. From germline, CDR1 is GTSNPN and CDR2 SVGIG (reference sequence). CDR3 sequence reads: CAWTLGGTDTQYF. CDR3 DNA sequence: TGTGCCTGGACCCTAGGGGGCACAGATACGCAGTATTTT. Looking up the rest from reference TRBV30 and TRBJ2-3 gives the full variable domain: SQTIHQWPATLVQPVGSPLSLECTVEGTSNPNLYWYRQAAGRGLQLLFYSVGIGQISSEVPQNLSASRPQDRQFILSSKKLLLSDSGFYLCAWTLGGTDTQYFGPGTRLTVL.

V usage is TRBV4-1 and J usage is TRBJ2-7, with unresolved D. The CDR3 extends over 15 amino acids. Germline CDR1 is MGHRA and CDR2 is YSYEKL. Trimming stripped 0 bases from V and 2 bases from J, with 11 bases between. The DNA of the CDR3 is TGCGCCAGCAGCCAAGATTTTTCATCAACCTACGAGCAGTACTTC. It is translated as CASSQDFSSTYEQYF.

The rearrangement links TRBV7-2 to TRBJ2-3, with 8 bases fitting TRBD1. The CDR3 is 16 residues long. After removal of 2 bases from V and 5 bases from J, the junction contained 9 bases not matched to a gene. CDR1 SGHTA and CDR2 FQGNSA come from the germline V gene. As DNA, the CDR3 is TGTGCCAGCAGCTTAAGTCCGACAGGGGTCCAAGATACGCAGTATTTT. Translated: CASSLSPTGVQDTQYF. Based on the CDR3 plus reference TRBV7-2 and TRBJ2-3, the full variable domain is GAGVSQSPSNKVTEKGKDVELRCDPISGHTALYWYRQSLGQGLEFLIYFQGNSAPDKSGLPSDRFSAERTGGSVSTLTIQRTQQEDSAVYLCASSLSPTGVQDTQYFGPGTRLTVL.

This rearrangement joins TRBV11-2 to TRBJ2-5; D may be TRBD2 (5 bases). The CDR3 is 14 amino acids. Germline V gives CDR1 SGHAT, CDR2 FQNNGV. The CDR3 protein is CAIEGGYRTETQYF. Written as DNA, the CDR3 is TGTGCTATAGAGGGCGGCTACCGGACGGAGACCCAGTACTTC.

This rearrangement joins TRBV5-1 to TRBJ2-3, with D uncertain. CDR1 SGHRS and CDR2 YFSETQ come from the germline V gene. V was clipped by 7 bases and J by 5 bases, with 8 bases between them. The CDR3 contains 11 residues. The CDR3 DNA follows: TGCGCCAGCTCCGTCCTAGATACGCAGTATTTT. Translating gives CASSVLDTQYF.

The chain is built from TRBV14 and TRBJ2-1, with TRBD1 matching over 9 bases. Germline CDR1 SGHDN, CDR2 FVKESK. V lost 3 bases to trimming and J lost 8 bases; unmatched junction nucleotides: 14. This CDR3 contains 17 residues. The CDR3 protein is CASSQSRPTGGGDEQFF. DNA of the CDR3: TGTGCCAGCAGCCAGTCTCGGCCGACAGGGGGGGGAGATGAGCAGTTCTTC.

The V and J genes are TRBV5-4 and TRBJ1-1, with TRBD1 matching 7 bases. Per the germline V gene, CDR1 is SGHNT and CDR2 is YYREEE (reference sequence). This CDR3 contains 18 residues. The trim removed 4 bases at V and 1 base at J, leaving 16 bases unmatched. The chain's CDR3 is CASSTGISRQGKNTEAFF. The CDR3 DNA reads as TGTGCCAGCAGCACCGGGATAAGCAGACAGGGAAAGAACACTGAAGCTTTCTTT.

The chain combines TRBV2 with TRBJ1-2, with TRBD1 identical over 7 bases. The CDR3 loop spans 13 amino acids. V gave up 7 bases and J gave up 3 bases; unmatched junction bases: 5. Germline V CDR1 and CDR2: SNHLY, FYNNEI. This CDR3 reads CASTRGTDYGYTF. In DNA, the CDR3 is TGTGCCAGCACCCGGGGGACAGACTATGGCTACACCTTC.

The rearrangement uses TRBV27 and TRBJ2-1; 15 bases align to TRBD2. The CDR3 length is 16 residues. In germline, CDR1 is MNHEY, CDR2 SMNVEV (reference sequence). V dropped 6 bases and J dropped 15; count of bases not matched to a gene: 15. The CDR3 spells CASSSSRPGLAGGRFF. CDR3 DNA: TGTGCCAGCAGCTCTTCTAGACCGGGACTAGCGGGGGGTCGGTTCTTC.

The V call is TRBV19, the J call TRBJ1-2, with 8 bases identical to TRBD1. Germline assignment: CDR1 LNHDA and CDR2 SQIVND (reference sequence). The CDR3 runs to 15 residues. Unmatched junction bases numbered 10, after V lost 6 bases and J lost 4 bases. CDR3 bases: TGTGCCAGTAGCCCCACCAGGGGGCCGATCTATGGCTACACCTTC. It encodes CASSPTRGPIYGYTF.

The rearrangement uses TRBV5-8 and TRBJ1-1, with 8 bases aligning to TRBD1. This CDR3 contains 16 residues. CDR1 is SGHTS, CDR2 YDEGEE, per germline. V lost 5 bases and J lost 6; bases outside the gene matches: 15. As DNA, the CDR3 is TGTGCCAGCAGTCACTCCTGGACAGGGTCTCTGGCTGAAGCTTTCTTT. As protein: CASSHSWTGSLAEAFF. Looking up the rest from reference TRBV5-8 and TRBJ1-1 gives the full variable domain: EAGVTQSPTHLIKTRGQQATLRCSPISGHTSVYWYQQALGLGLQFLLWYDEGEERNRGNFPPRFSGRQFPNYSSELNVNALELEDSALYLCASSHSWTGSLAEAFFGQGTRLTVV.

The chain couples TRBV6-5 to TRBJ1-3; 7 nucleotides align to TRBD1. The CDR3 length is 14 residues. The germline V gene encodes CDR1 MNHEY and CDR2 SVGAGI. Trimming at V came to 4 bases and at J to 9 bases, leaving 9 bases not matched to a gene. The CDR3: CASSLQGGRGTIYF. The CDR3 DNA sequence: TGTGCCAGCAGTTTGCAGGGGGGCAGAGGCACCATATATTTT.

The chain combines TRBV7-2 with TRBJ2-5; 11 bases line up with TRBD2. Germline CDR1 and CDR2: SGHTA and FQGNSA. With V trimmed by 2 bases and J by 1 base, 9 bases remained unmatched. The CDR3 length is 18 residues. DNA for the CDR3: TGTGCCAGCAGCTTACCCTTACTGCTAGCGGGGGGCCAAGAGACCCAGTACTTC. Translation gives CASSLPLLLAGGQETQYF.

The chain couples TRBV14 to TRBJ1-4; D is possibly TRBD1 (5 bases). Trimming cost V 5 bases and J 6 bases, with 16 bases left between them. The CDR3 extends over 15 amino acids. CDR1 SGHDN and CDR2 FVKESK come from the germline V gene. CDR3 sequence: CASSSLLGGDEKLFF. CDR3 nucleotide sequence: TGTGCCAGCAGCTCTCTCCTGGGGGGTGATGAAAAACTGTTTTTT.